The entry that follows covers one T cell receptor (beta chain) sequence. What it binds is unknown. CDR1 is SGHDN and CDR2 is FVKESK in the germline V gene. The ends were cut back, 4 bases at V and 7 bases at J, with 16 bases in the middle. The CDR3 sequence is 14 residues long. Produced via immunoSEQ multiplex PCR; TCRdb's table is partial and in-frame only. The repertoire holds some 31,000 clones, with less than 80% as singletons. Sequencing followed a ViraFEST assay step that expanded antigen-specific CD4+ T cells with viral peptide pools. When less than 11 days of culture had elapsed, CD4+ T cells were isolated. Neither prior SARS-CoV-2 infection nor positive nucleocapsid antibodies were present in the vaccine recipients. The record originates from a study of vaccination effects on CD4 cells after COVID-19.

The genes are TRBV14 and TRBJ2-5, with TRBD2 as a possible D gene (6 bases). The sequenced sample was CD4+ T cells from PBMCs cultured with HCoV-OC43 spike peptides, obtained before COVID-19 vaccination. Noted subset: HCoV-OC43 spike overlapping peptide pool stimulation. The receptor comes from a human donor who received a COVID-19 vaccine. CDR3 in DNA: TGTGCCAGCAGCCTTTCCGCTAGCGAAGGGACCCAGTACTTC. Its protein product is CASSLSASEGTQYF. The whole variable domain, filled in from reference TRBV14 and TRBJ2-5, reads EAGVTQFPSHSVIEKGQTVTLRCDPISGHDNLYWYRRVMGKEIKFLLHFVKESKQDESGMPNNRFLAERTGGTYSTLKVQPAELEDSGVYFCASSLSASEGTQYFGPGTRLLVL.